The 28 T cell receptor beta chains presented below share a single source sample, sequenced in a study of tumor and adjacent non-tumor tissue in lung cancer. A modified ARM-PCR protocol with three rounds of nested PCR amplified TCRbeta. TCRdb reprocessed the multiplex PCR reads via MiXCR and lists one record per CDR3 protein. The repertoire consists of almost 75,000 distinct CDR3 sequences, with nearly 70% occurring once and the leading ten covering around a quarter. The template was RNA from unsorted bulk tissue. This non-tumor lung sample came from over 3 cm beyond the tumor edge. Sequencing was performed on distant non-tumor lung tissue. These receptor sequences come from a woman in her 50s with non-small cell lung cancer.

The rearrangement joins TRBV11-2 to TRBJ2-7; D not certain. CDR1 SGHAT and CDR2 FQNNGV come from the germline V gene. The CDR3 is 14 amino acids. Here the CDR3 reads CANTLTLWNDEQYF. For the CDR3, the DNA is TGTGCAAACACCTTAACCCTTTGGAACGACGAGCAGTACTTC.

This sequence joins TRBV10-3 and TRBJ2-7; the match to TRBD2 covers 7 bases. In germline, CDR1 is ENHRY, CDR2 SYGVKD. The CDR3 consists of 15 residues. The junction had 10 bases not matched to a gene; V was cut back by 6 bases and J by 2 bases. The CDR3 reads CAISLWASGTYEQYF. CDR3 sequence (DNA): TGTGCCATCAGCCTATGGGCTAGCGGTACCTACGAGCAGTACTTC.

On this clonotype itself: At one end, the junction sequence differs from germline, possibly due to a read error. J is TRBJ1-5 and V is TRBV12-3 or TRBV12-4; no reliable D call. This CDR3 is 14 amino acids long. CDR3 region: CASKRAERNQSQHF. The CDR3 DNA reads TGTGCCAGCAAGAGGGCGGAACGCAATCAGTCCCAGCATTTT.

On this clonotype itself: A much larger clone differs by one base, so this may be a read error. The chain is built from TRBV6-1 and TRBJ1-6; D call uncertain. CDR1 is MNHNS, CDR2 SASEGT, per germline. The CDR3 sequence is 12 residues long. The CDR3 sequence is CASSEAQSFLRF. The CDR3, as DNA: TGTGCCAGCAGTGAAGCCCAGAGCTTCCTCCGCTTT.

For this clonotype: A read error may be the cause here, since a much bigger clone is one base away. The rearrangement joins TRBV7-2 to TRBJ2-4, with 7 nucleotides matching TRBD1. Germline loops: CDR1 SGHTA, CDR2 FQGNSA. CDR3 length: 15 amino acids. The CDR3 loop reads CDSSLAGDSWYIQYF. Written as DNA, the CDR3 is TGTGACAGCAGCTTAGCAGGGGACAGTTGGTACATTCAGTACTTC.

Of note for this clonotype: Its ends do not fully match the called genes, so a read error is possible. The genes are TRBV12-3 or TRBV12-4 and TRBJ2-5; maybe TRBD1 (5 bases). This CDR3 spans 14 amino acids. The CDR3 loop is CASNLGVNQETKYF. The CDR3 region has the DNA TGTGCCAGCAATTTAGGGGTCAACCAAGAGACCAAGTACTTC.

This clonotype was seen a handful of times. With a much larger clone just one base away, this may be a read error. The CDR3: CASKTWGAGSGYTF. The CDR3 coding sequence is TGTGCCAGCAAAACATGGGGCGCGGGTAGTGGCTACACCTTC. The chain couples TRBV12-3 or TRBV12-4 to TRBJ1-2, with D possibly matching TRBD1 (5 bases). Trimming left V 7 bases short and J 7 bases short, with 19 bases between. The CDR3 contains 14 residues.

The rearrangement joins TRBV20-1 to TRBJ2-1, with D maybe TRBD2 (6 bases). The DNA end is more similar to TRBJ2-7, so the J call may be wrong. The germline V gene encodes CDR1 DFQATT and CDR2 SNEGSKA (reference sequence). The CDR3 contains 18 residues. The CDR3 nucleotides read TGCAGTGCTAGAGATCTCGGGAGTAGTGGGATATTTTACAATGAGCAGTACTTC. It codes for CSARDLGSSGIFYNEQYF.

The chain joins TRBV4-1 to TRBJ2-1; the D is unclear. Germline V gene lookup returns CDR1 MGHRA and CDR2 YSYEKL. The V end was cut by 0 bases, the J end by 9 bases, with 15 bases between. CDR3 length equals 15 residues. The CDR3 nucleotides are TGCGCCAGCAGCCAAGACAGTGCGTGCGGCATTGAGCAGTTCTTC. It encodes CASSQDSACGIEQFF.

About this clonotype itself: A much larger clone sits a single nucleotide away, making a read error possible. The chain has TRBV12-3 or TRBV12-4 and TRBJ2-3, with D hard to call. The CDR3 sequence is 13 residues long. Trimming cost V 3 bases and J 14 bases, with 18 bases left between them. The chain's CDR3 is CASSLNNLGQRYF. For the CDR3, the DNA is TGTGCCAGCAGTTTGAATAACCTGGGCCAAAGGTATTTT.

As to this clonotype: Because the CDR3 is missing its conserved closing phenylalanine or tryptophan, this is likely a read error. The chain joins TRBV7-8 to TRBJ1-1, with unresolved D. Germline lookup yields CDR1 SGHVS and CDR2 FQNEAQ. The CDR3 is made up of 14 amino acids. V was trimmed by 5 bases and J by 5 bases, leaving 15 bases between them. The CDR3 sequence is CASSLDLLETEAFS. In DNA form, the CDR3 reads TGTGCCAGCAGCCTAGATTTGTTGGAGACTGAAGCTTTCTCT.

A remark on this clonotype: The junction does not match germline at one end; this may be a read error. J is TRBJ2-3 and V is TRBV20-1; unclear D gene. Germline-derived CDR1 and CDR2 are DFQATT and SNEGSKA (reference sequence). The CDR3 totals 16 residues. The CDR3 here is CSDRDPRSDGSGTQYF. The DNA for the CDR3 is TGCAGTGATAGAGACCCACGTTCCGATGGTTCGGGTACGCAGTATTTT.

This clonotype was recorded once. The V and J genes are TRBV11-2 and TRBJ2-7, with no clear D. This CDR3 has 15 amino acids. Looked up from germline, CDR1 is SGHAT and CDR2 is FQNNGV. The V end was cut by 6 bases, the J end by 2 bases, with 17 bases between. CDR3 in amino acids: CASRLSSSPPYEQYF. CDR3 nucleotides: TGTGCCAGCAGGTTATCTTCGAGTCCCCCCTACGAGCAGTACTTC.

The genes are TRBV20-1 and TRBJ1-5; D call uncertain. Germline V lookup: CDR1 DFQATT, CDR2 SNEGSKA (reference sequence). The V end was cut by 7 bases, the J end by 1 base, with 14 bases between. The CDR3 is 14 residues long. The CDR3 nucleotides read TGCAGTGTCAGTCTAGGGCTGAGCAATCAGCCCCAGCATTTT. Amino acids: CSVSLGLSNQPQHF.

With respect to this clonotype: At one end the junction does not follow the germline gene, possibly because of a read error. The chain has TRBV11-1 and TRBJ2-3, with 7 bases lining up with TRBD1. The germline V gene has CDR1 SGHAT and CDR2 FQDESV (reference sequence). The CDR3 totals 14 residues. In nucleotides, the CDR3 is TGTGCCTGCAGAATAGCTACAGGGGCCGATACGCAGTATTTT. This translates into CACRIATGADTQYF. The full variable domain, its missing parts supplied by reference TRBV11-1 and TRBJ2-3, is EAEVAQSPRYKITEKSQAVAFWCDPISGHATLYWYRQILGQGPELLVQFQDESVVDDSQLPKDRFSAERLKGVDSTLKIQPAELGDSAMYLCACRIATGADTQYFGPGTRLTVL.

This clonotype was observed a few times. Being one base from a much bigger clone, this may be a read error. The V gene is TRBV20-1, the J gene TRBJ1-1; no clear D. The germline V gene has CDR1 DFQATT and CDR2 SNEGSKA (reference sequence). The V end lost 2 bases, the J end lost 4 bases, and 11 bases lay between the germline ends. This CDR3 is built from 13 residues. The CDR3 loop reads CSARRLAVTEAFF. In nucleotides, the CDR3 is TGCAGTGCTAGACGCCTAGCTGTCACTGAAGCTTTCTTT.

In regard to this clonotype: One end of the junction is discordant with germline, which a read error may explain. V is TRBV11-2 and J is TRBJ2-1; D unresolved. The CDR3 is 15 amino acids. CDR1 is SGHAT, CDR2 FQNNGV, per germline. CDR3 nucleotides: TGTGCCAACAGCTTTGACAAGAGAACTTACAATGAGCAGTTCTTC. As protein: CANSFDKRTYNEQFF.

In its sample, this clonotype was seen once. This CDR3 is missing its conserved last phenylalanine or tryptophan, likely due to a read error. The rearrangement links TRBV11-2 to TRBJ2-7; 8 bases map to TRBD1. Germline values: CDR1 SGHAT, CDR2 FQNNGV. CDR3 length: 15 amino acids. The chain's CDR3 is CVSSSGTGRTYEQYL. The CDR3 DNA reads as TGTGTCAGCAGCTCGGGGACAGGCCGGACCTATGAACAGTACCTC.

The V and J genes are TRBV11-3 and TRBJ2-3; D unclear. This CDR3 has 15 residues. CDR1 SGHNT and CDR2 YENEEA come from the germline V gene. Trimming took 5 bases from V and 2 from J, leaving 14 bases between them. CDR3 in amino acids: CASSPAGDPTDTQYF. The CDR3 nucleotides read TGTGCCAGCAGCCCGGCAGGTGATCCCACAGATACGCAGTATTTT.

There are many counts of this clonotype. The DNA for the CDR3 is TGTGCCAGCAGCTTAGCGCAGGGCATAAACACCGGGGAGCTGTTTTTT. This sequence encodes CASSLAQGINTGELFF. The genes are TRBV7-9 and TRBJ2-2, with a possible D match to TRBD1 (5 bases). Germline CDR1 SEHNR, CDR2 FQNEAQ (reference sequence). Trimming removed 0 bases at V and 2 bases at J, with 10 bases between. CDR3 length: 16 residues. Full variable domain (outside the CDR3, taken from reference TRBV7-9 and TRBJ2-2): DTGVSQNPRHKITKRGQNVTFRCDPISEHNRLYWYRQTLGQGPEFLTYFQNEAQLEKSRLLSDRFSAERPKGSFSTLEIQRTEQGDSAMYLCASSLAQGINTGELFFGEGSRLTVL.

For this clonotype: One junction end does not reproduce the germline sequence, and a read error may be involved. The rearrangement links TRBV7-8 to TRBJ1-6; 8 positions agree with TRBD1. CDR3 length: 15 residues. In germline, CDR1 is SGHVS, CDR2 FQNEAQ. The CDR3: CASSAGGAGNSPLQF. The CDR3, as DNA: TGTGCCAGCAGCGCAGGGGGCGCCGGGAATTCACCCCTCCAATTT.

To note about this clonotype: Given a much more abundant clone one base away, this may be a read error. The chain carries TRBV7-2 and TRBJ2-7; D possibly uses TRBD1 or TRBD2 (6 bases each). The CDR3 totals 14 residues. Between the trimmed V and J ends, which lost 5 bases and 5 bases, there was a span of 16 bases. CDR1 is SGHTA and CDR2 is FQGNSA in the germline V gene. CDR3 sequence reads: CASSIKQGGNEQYF. As DNA, the CDR3 is TGTGCCAGCAGCATAAAACAGGGAGGCAACGAGCAGTACTTC.

Ten or more counts support this clonotype. The chain has TRBV7-9 and TRBJ1-4; 9 nucleotides agree with TRBD1. Germline V gene sequence: CDR1 SEHNR, CDR2 FQNEAQ (reference sequence). This CDR3 comprises 14 residues. Trimming at V came to 5 bases and at J to 8 bases, leaving 6 bases not matched to a gene. This CDR3 is CASSQGQGREKLFF. The CDR3 DNA sequence: TGTGCCAGCAGCCAGGGACAGGGACGGGAAAAACTGTTTTTT. Using reference TRBV7-9 and TRBJ1-4 for the parts outside the CDR3, the full variable domain is DTGVSQNPRHKITKRGQNVTFRCDPISEHNRLYWYRQTLGQGPEFLTYFQNEAQLEKSRLLSDRFSAERPKGSFSTLEIQRTEQGDSAMYLCASSQGQGREKLFFGSGTQLSVL.

This clonotype was observed a single time. An end of the junction differs from the germline gene, which may be a read error. The chain recombines TRBV28 with TRBJ2-6, with 7 bases aligning to TRBD1. CDR3 length equals 18 residues. Looked up from germline, CDR1 is MDHEN and CDR2 is SYDVKM. The CDR3, as DNA: TGTGCCAGCAGTTCCCCGGGACAGAAACGCTCTGGGGCCAAAGTCCTGACTTTC. It yields the protein CASSSPGQKRSGAKVLTF.

Worth noting for this clonotype: The conserved closing phenylalanine or tryptophan is absent in this CDR3, likely reflecting a read error. The limits of the CDR3 on the DNA are not certain, so only TCRdb's listed CDR3 is given. This chain connects TRBV11-2 to TRBJ1-1; TRBD1 is the table's D call and was not checked against the DNA. Ends included, the CDR3 has 14 residues. Germline lookup yields CDR1 SGHAT and CDR2 FQNNGV. CDR3 residues: CASSFTGKNTEASL.

This clonotype was found many times. The chain is built from TRBV7-8 and TRBJ2-1; 10 positions match TRBD2. V gave up 5 bases and J gave up 0 bases; unmatched junction bases: 7. Germline values: CDR1 SGHVS, CDR2 FQNEAQ. This CDR3 has 17 residues. CDR3 region: CASSPLAGVISYNEQFF. Here the CDR3 DNA reads TGTGCCAGCAGCCCCCTAGCGGGAGTGATCTCCTACAATGAGCAGTTCTTC.

This chain joins TRBV29-1 and TRBJ1-4, with D possibly matching TRBD1 (5 bases). The V gene's germline CDR1 is SQVTM and CDR2 ANQGSEA. Trimming shortened V by 2 bases and J by 10 bases, and 17 bases separated the two germline ends. There are 14 residues in the CDR3. The CDR3: CSVELRGSNRKLFF. The CDR3, as DNA: TGCAGCGTTGAACTGAGGGGTTCTAATAGAAAACTGTTTTTT.

With regard to this clonotype: The junction and the germline gene differ at one end; a read error may be behind it. The chain joins TRBV6-6 to TRBJ2-4; possibly TRBD2 for D (6 bases). The CDR3 consists of 20 residues. Germline loops: CDR1 MNHNY, CDR2 SVGAGI (reference sequence). The CDR3 nucleotides read TGTGCCAACAGTTACTCAGTCGGAGTCTTAGCGGATCTAGCCAAAAACATTCAGTACTTC. It specifies CANSYSVGVLADLAKNIQYF.